This T cell receptor beta chain derives from a study of regulatory T cells in long-lasting Graves disease. CDR3 length: 16 amino acids. With V trimmed by 0 bases and J by 5 bases, 6 bases remained unmatched. The germline gives CDR1 SGDLS, CDR2 YYNGEE. Investigators prepared the TCR beta libraries by applying iRepertoire HTBI primers and Arm-PCR of CDR3 regions. In the original processing: Sample data revealed under 75 TRBV and 12 to 15 TRBJ segments. TCRdb recomputed calls from the multiplex PCR reads with MiXCR, one row per CDR3 protein. TCRdb assigned the V and J calls; the authors' analysis was not used. This sample has some 420,000 distinct CDR3 sequences, with approximately 22% found just once. Indicated time point: persistent/refractory GD, antithyroid drugs over 5 years with positive TRAb. TCR sequences were obtained from RNA taken from PBMCs. The source of the patients was an endocrinology department in Xi'an, China.

The J gene is TRBJ2-5, the V gene TRBV9; 11 nucleotides match TRBD2. This clonotype was obtained from a female donor with Graves disease. The sample here was peripheral blood mononuclear cells (PBMCs), taken when the disease was refractory, from a patient treated with antithyroid drugs. CDR3 DNA sequence: TGTGCCAGCAGCGTAGATCCTAGCGGGAGGCCCGAGACCCAGTACTTC. As protein: CASSVDPSGRPETQYF.